Below, 23 T cell receptor beta chains from the same sample are listed, as sequenced in a study of graft-versus-host responses after intestinal transplantation. Profiling relied on immunoSEQ multiplex PCR, and the TCRdb table lists in-frame clones only, not all of them. The table records over 100,000 clones, roughly 93% of them present only once. No cognate antigen is known for these TCRs. The sample here was unstimulated CD4+ T cells sorted from spleen or lymph node cells, taken before intestinal transplant. These TCRs come from a human donor who received an intestinal transplant.

V gene TRBV14 combines with J gene TRBJ2-1; TRBD2 matches 9 bases. Trimming took 2 bases from V and 2 from J; bases not matched to a gene: 1. This CDR3 has 15 residues. Germline V lookup: CDR1 SGHDN, CDR2 FVKESK. CDR3 DNA: TGTGCCAGCAGCCAACTAGCGGGGACCTACAATGAGCAGTTCTTC. It is translated as CASSQLAGTYNEQFF. The full variable domain, with the rest looked up from reference TRBV14 and TRBJ2-1, is EAGVTQFPSHSVIEKGQTVTLRCDPISGHDNLYWYRRVMGKEIKFLLHFVKESKQDESGMPNNRFLAERTGGTYSTLKVQPAELEDSGVYFCASSQLAGTYNEQFFGPGTRLTVL.

CDR3 protein: CASRAGDRGFTEPQHF. Here the CDR3 DNA reads TGCGCCAGCAGGGCGGGAGACAGGGGCTTCACGGAGCCCCAGCATTTT. The chain carries TRBV5-1 and TRBJ1-5; 8 bases fit TRBD1. Germline lookup yields CDR1 SGHRS and CDR2 YFSETQ. The ends lost 5 bases at V and 8 bases at J; junction bases unmatched: 15. This CDR3 has 16 amino acids.

In this sample, this clone turned up a few times. The chain is built from TRBV18 and TRBJ2-1; TRBD2 matches at 12 bases. The CDR3 has 14 amino acids. V shed 3 bases, J shed 6 bases, and the junction held 0 bases outside the gene matches. CDR1 and CDR2 from the germline V gene are KGHSH and LQKENI. The CDR3 DNA reads TGTGCCAGCTCACCGGGACTAGCGGGCAATGAGCAGTTCTTC. This translates into CASSPGLAGNEQFF.

This clone is a singleton in its sample. This chain uses TRBV13 with TRBJ2-7; 12 nucleotides match TRBD2. The germline CDR1 and CDR2 sequences are PRHDT and FYEKMQ (reference sequence). The CDR3 extends over 18 amino acids. The J segment lost 4 bases and the V segment lost 2 bases, leaving 12 bases of the junction unmatched. CDR3 protein: CASSLSLAGGLFRYEQYF. The CDR3 DNA follows: TGTGCCAGCAGCTTAAGCCTAGCGGGAGGGCTCTTTAGGTACGAGCAGTACTTC. Supplemented by reference TRBV13 and TRBJ2-7, the full variable domain reads AAGVIQSPRHLIKEKRETATLKCYPIPRHDTVYWYQQGPGQDPQFLISFYEKMQSDKGSIPDRFSAQQFSDYHSELNMSSLELGDSALYFCASSLSLAGGLFRYEQYFGPGTRLTVT.

The chain joins TRBV29-1 to TRBJ1-1; D unresolved. The CDR3 extends over 15 amino acids. Germline CDR1 reads SQVTM; CDR2 reads ANQGSEA. The V end lost 0 bases, the J end lost 1 base, and 12 bases lay between the germline ends. The CDR3 DNA sequence: TGCAGCGTTGAAGATTTCGGACGTGAGAACACTGAAGCTTTCTTT. Protein product: CSVEDFGRENTEAFF.

The chain combines TRBV11-1 with TRBJ2-1; 7 positions match TRBD2. The length of the CDR3 is 13 residues. The germline gives CDR1 SGHAT, CDR2 FQDESV (reference sequence). V lost 3 bases to trimming and J lost 10 bases; unmatched junction nucleotides: 6. DNA of the CDR3: TGTGCCAGCAGCTTGTGGGAGGGGCGGGAGCAGTTCTTC. This codes for CASSLWEGREQFF.

V gene TRBV28 combines with J gene TRBJ2-5; D is uncertain. The CDR3 is 14 amino acids. Germline V gene data show CDR1 as MDHEN and CDR2 as SYDVKM. With 2 bases removed from V and 5 bases from J, the gap between germline ends came to 12 bases. The CDR3 bases are TGTGCCAGCAGTTTACTCGGCGTCGGGGAGACCCAGTACTTC. Encoded protein: CASSLLGVGETQYF.

This chain uses TRBV7-2 with TRBJ2-7; 9 bases line up with TRBD2. J was trimmed by 9 bases and V by 1 base; bases with no gene match: 7. The CDR3 runs 14 residues. Germline V CDR1 and CDR2: SGHTA, FQGNSA. Here the CDR3 reads CASSLGPSGNAQYF. DNA for the CDR3: TGTGCCAGCAGCTTAGGTCCTAGCGGGAACGCGCAGTACTTC.

This clone showed up just once. The identical CDR3 is also encoded by other nucleotide sequences in the sample. This sequence joins TRBV7-3 and TRBJ2-3; D is ambiguous. With 5 bases removed from V and 6 bases from J, the gap between germline ends came to 12 bases. The CDR3 has 13 amino acids. Per germline, CDR1 SGHTA and CDR2 FQGTGA. The DNA for the CDR3 is TGTGCCAGCAGCCCCCCTTCGACCGATACGCAGTATTTT. Its translation is CASSPPSTDTQYF. Looking up the rest from reference TRBV7-3 and TRBJ2-3 gives the full variable domain: GAGVSQTPSNKVTEKGKYVELRCDPISGHTALYWYRQSLGQGPEFLIYFQGTGAADDSGLPNDRFFAVRPEGSVSTLKIQRTERGDSAVYLCASSPPSTDTQYFGPGTRLTVL.

V is TRBV5-1 and J is TRBJ2-2; D not resolved. There are 13 residues in the CDR3. V lost 4 bases and J 7 bases, leaving 11 bases between the germline ends. The germline gives CDR1 SGHRS, CDR2 YFSETQ. CDR3 region: CASSPSTDGELFF. CDR3 bases: TGCGCCAGCAGCCCCTCTACAGACGGGGAGCTGTTTTTT.

This chain joins TRBV7-6 and TRBJ2-3, with D hard to call. Germline loops: CDR1 SGHVS, CDR2 FNYEAQ. V was pared by 5 bases and J by 2 bases, with 8 bases between. CDR3 size: 13 residues. CDR3: CASSHAVTDTQYF. Written as DNA, the CDR3 is TGTGCCAGCAGCCATGCGGTCACAGATACGCAGTATTTT. Based on the CDR3 plus reference TRBV7-6 and TRBJ2-3, the full variable domain is GAGVSQSPRYKVTKRGQDVALRCDPISGHVSLYWYRQALGQGPEFLTYFNYEAQQDKSGLPNDRFSAERPEGSISTLTIQRTEQRDSAMYRCASSHAVTDTQYFGPGTRLTVL.

J is TRBJ1-5 and V is TRBV7-2; 8 bases map to TRBD1. With 3 bases clipped from V and 6 bases from J, the junction kept 4 bases outside the gene matches. This CDR3 comprises 14 residues. In germline, CDR1 is SGHTA, CDR2 FQGNSA. Written as DNA, the CDR3 is TGTGCCAGCAGCTTTAGGACAGGGCGTCAGCCCCAGCATTTT. It is translated as CASSFRTGRQPQHF. The complete variable domain, with remaining parts taken from reference TRBV7-2 and TRBJ1-5, reads GAGVSQSPSNKVTEKGKDVELRCDPISGHTALYWYRQSLGQGLEFLIYFQGNSAPDKSGLPSDRFSAERTGGSVSTLTIQRTQQEDSAVYLCASSFRTGRQPQHFGDGTRLSIL.

V and J are TRBV5-1 and TRBJ1-3; D gene uncertain. The V gene lost 7 bases and the J gene lost 0 bases, with 14 bases spanning the gap. CDR1 and CDR2 (germline): SGHRS, YFSETQ. The CDR3 length is 15 residues. The CDR3 protein is CASRELGISGNTIYF. CDR3 DNA sequence: TGCGCCAGCCGGGAGCTGGGGATCTCTGGAAACACCATATATTTT.

J is TRBJ2-7 and V is TRBV19; 7 bases are a match to TRBD2. Germline trimming cut 3 bases from V and 0 bases from J; bases unmatched to any gene: 5. CDR3 length: 15 residues. CDR1 LNHDA and CDR2 SQIVND come from the germline V gene (reference sequence). CDR3 coding DNA: TGTGCCAGTAGTATTTTGGCTAGCGGCTCCTACGAGCAGTACTTC. This translates into CASSILASGSYEQYF.

The chain is built from TRBV6-5 and TRBJ2-7, with D perhaps TRBD2 (5 bases). Trimming pared 5 bases from V and 2 bases from J, leaving 10 bases between. Germline V gives CDR1 MNHEY, CDR2 SVGAGI. CDR3 length equals 13 residues. The CDR3 nucleotides are TGTGCCAGCAGTGTAATGAGGGCCTACGAGCAGTACTTC. As protein: CASSVMRAYEQYF.

V gene TRBV18 combines with J gene TRBJ2-1; possibly TRBD1 or TRBD2 for D (5 bases each). Trimming took 3 bases from V and 8 from J, leaving 11 bases between them. Germline V gene sequence: CDR1 KGHSH, CDR2 LQKENI. CDR3 size: 13 residues. The CDR3 sequence is CASSPPRGDEQFF. In DNA form, the CDR3 reads TGTGCCAGCTCACCCCCGAGGGGAGATGAGCAGTTCTTC.

The chain joins TRBV2 to TRBJ2-5; the D is unclear. This CDR3 spans 12 amino acids. Per the germline V gene, CDR1 is SNHLY and CDR2 is FYNNEI. V lost 5 bases and J lost 2, with 6 bases in between. The CDR3 DNA sequence: TGTGCCAGCAGTCGTAGACAAGAGACCCAGTACTTC. This codes for CASSRRQETQYF.

V and J are TRBV19 and TRBJ1-1; D unclear. CDR3 length: 14 residues. V lost 6 bases, J lost 0 bases, and 11 bases lay in between. Germline CDR1 LNHDA, CDR2 SQIVND (reference sequence). The CDR3 sequence: CASRLGSMNTEAFF. The DNA for the CDR3 is TGTGCCAGTAGGCTGGGCAGCATGAACACTGAAGCTTTCTTT.

The V call is TRBV29-1, the J call TRBJ2-5, with 10 bases aligning to TRBD1. This CDR3 has 13 amino acids. The germline CDR1 and CDR2 sequences are SQVTM and ANQGSEA. V lost 6 bases and J lost 5; bases outside the gene matches: 6. The chain's CDR3 is CSVRQGARETQYF. The CDR3 DNA follows: TGCAGCGTGAGACAGGGGGCTCGGGAGACCCAGTACTTC.

The chain links TRBV15 to TRBJ2-7; 10 nucleotides line up with TRBD2. The V segment lost 2 bases and the J segment 3 bases; nucleotides outside the gene matches: 7. CDR1 LNHNV and CDR2 YYDKDF come from the germline V gene (reference sequence). CDR3 size: 16 residues. The CDR3 coding sequence is TGTGCCACCAGCAGACCTGGACTAGCGGAGTACTACGAGCAGTACTTC. Translated: CATSRPGLAEYYEQYF.

The V gene is TRBV5-1, the J gene TRBJ2-1; D is uncertain. V dropped 6 bases and J dropped 0 bases, with 22 bases sitting between them. The V gene's germline CDR1 is SGHRS and CDR2 YFSETQ. The CDR3 contains 18 residues. The chain's CDR3 is CASTHSRPQLFSYNEQFF. CDR3 DNA: TGCGCCAGCACCCATTCTCGCCCTCAGCTGTTCTCCTACAATGAGCAGTTCTTC.

V gene TRBV7-2 combines with J gene TRBJ2-2; D remains ambiguous. The CDR3 extends over 15 amino acids. Germline CDR1 is SGHTA and CDR2 is FQGNSA. The germline V and J ends were trimmed by 5 bases and 5 bases, with 15 bases remaining between them. CDR3 coding DNA: TGTGCCAGCAGCCCCCAAGCCGGTCGGACCGGGGAGCTGTTTTTT. It is translated as CASSPQAGRTGELFF.

The rearrangement joins TRBV19 to TRBJ2-2, with 9 bases aligning to TRBD2. CDR1 is LNHDA, CDR2 SQIVND, per germline (reference sequence). Germline trimming cut 8 bases from V and 5 bases from J; bases unmatched to any gene: 15. This CDR3 is 17 amino acids long. The CDR3 DNA follows: TGTGCCAGTTCCCCCGTGTATAGCGGGAGTTGGACCGGGGAGCTGTTTTTT. Protein product: CASSPVYSGSWTGELFF.